Listed here is a single T cell receptor (beta chain). The data are from a study of breast tumors, draining lymph nodes, adjacent tissues. TCRdb re-analysed the multiplex PCR reads in MiXCR, keeping a single row per CDR3 protein. The sample yields just under 65,000 distinct CDR3 sequences, approximately 57% seen once. The sequencing sample was made of breast tumor tissue. The receptor's source is a female donor with breast cancer. Some clones in this sample may be carry-over from other donors' samples.

In DNA, the CDR3 is TGCAGTGCGCCACTAGCGGGGGGCAGTCAGGAGACCCAGCATTTT. Encoded protein: CSAPLAGGSQETQHF. The chain uses TRBV20-1 and TRBJ1-5; a weak D match, TRBD1 (6 bases). Germline V gives CDR1 DFQATT, CDR2 SNEGSKA (reference sequence). With 6 bases removed from V and 11 bases from J, the gap between germline ends came to 26 bases. This CDR3 spans 15 amino acids.